The clone carrying this T cell receptor beta chain was recorded a few times. What it binds is unknown. This entry belongs to a study of vaccination and CD4 T cells after COVID-19. Sequencing of cultured CD4+ T cell DNA used the Oncomine TCR Beta short-read assay. In this case, cultured CD4+ T cells provided the extracted genomic DNA. TCRdb called the PCR reads again in MiXCR, with one record for every CDR3 protein. The sample has thousands of distinct CDR3 sequences; 41% are singletons. Germline V gives CDR1 SGHTA, CDR2 FQGTGA. The CDR3 extends over 16 amino acids. The J segment lost 2 bases and the V segment lost 0 bases, leaving 1 base of the junction unmatched. Treatment indicated: roughly ten-day PBMC culture with coronavirus spike peptide pools or control peptides (ViraFEST assay). Prior to the COVID-19 pandemic (2011-2018), the unexposed donor's CD4+ T cells were collected.

The sample comprised CD4+ T cells from blood, cultured in vitro. The chain combines TRBV7-3 with TRBJ2-6, with 7 bases aligning to TRBD2. The clonotype was recovered from a human donor in good health. This CDR3 is CASSLTGGPGANVLTF. The CDR3 DNA reads as TGTGCCAGCAGCTTAACGGGAGGGCCTGGGGCCAACGTCCTGACTTTC.